This T cell receptor (beta chain) was identified during a study of identical twins. Deletions cut 6 bases from V and 2 bases from J, with 5 bases between. The germline V gene has CDR1 MDHEN and CDR2 SYDVKM. The CDR3 spans 11 residues. This clonotype was seen only once. Its cognate antigen is unknown. Study outcomes and limitations: The study found weaker excess twin sharing in beta out-of-frame sequences.

Addition of a universal primer site occurred through template switching, and cDNA carried unique molecular identifiers. TCRdb ran MiXCR on the 5' RACE reads and lists one entry per CDR3 protein. The sample includes about 500,000 distinct CDR3 sequences, approximately 14% of them seen just once. Each donor was a healthy Caucasian. The data also belong to a second study, concerning yellow fever vaccine responses in identical twins. As reported in that work: In identical twins, vaccine T cell responses appeared partly shared and partly individual.

Sequenced material: CD4+ T cells sorted from blood. The chain recombines TRBV28 with TRBJ2-7; unclear D gene. This clonotype was obtained from a woman between 18 and 30 years old in good health. CDR3 sequence (DNA): TGTGCCAGCAGAGAGGCCTACGAGCAGTACTTC. Amino acids: CASREAYEQYF. Supplemented by reference TRBV28 and TRBJ2-7, the full variable domain reads DVKVTQSSRYLVKRTGEKVFLECVQDMDHENMFWYRQDPGLGLRLIYFSYDVKMKEKGDIPEGYSVSREKKERFSLILESASTNQTSMYLCASREAYEQYFGPGTRLTVT.